Listed below are T cell receptor beta chains from one sample, sequenced in a study of beta chain features in type 1 diabetes. Some clones are missing from TCRdb's copy, which holds only in-frame ones; the method was immunoSEQ multiplex PCR. The repertoire has some 150,000 clones, 9.7% of them found once; the top ten carry 0.65%. The specimen was central memory CD4+ T cells from blood. The receptors derive from a woman in her thirties or forties in good health. CDR3s leave out the opening cysteine and the closing phenylalanine or tryptophan. The order of the fields is J gene, V gene, CDR3 protein.

TRBJ1-2	TRBV18	ASSPNNKQPGQQKEGGYT
TRBJ2-7	TRBV5-1	ASSSSYEQY
TRBJ1-4	TRBV27	ASSRQRGEKLF
TRBJ2-1	TRBV20-1	SARKENEQF
TRBJ1-5	TRBV7-2	ASSTGSALFKQH
TRBJ1-3	TRBV9	ASSASGTGGSGNTIY
TRBJ2-7	TRBV6-6	ASTPFRGQGYEQY
TRBJ1-4	TRBV5-6	ASSSLDREKLF
TRBJ2-7	TRBV7-8	ASSLGLQGAGYEQY
TRBJ2-3	TRBV18	ASSRDRRLTDTQY
TRBJ2-5	TRBV5-4	ASSSPASGGPPQY
TRBJ1-5	TRBV23-1	ASSQSSLCNQPQH
TRBJ2-3	TRBV5-1	ASSLPPGLSTDTQY
TRBJ2-7	TRBV5-1	ASSTGQGAYEQY
TRBJ2-3	TRBV18	ASSTGTGGADTQY
TRBJ2-1	TRBV28	ASSLGHQQF
TRBJ1-6	TRBV27	ASSLLNRSTTPLH
TRBJ1-1	TRBV5-1	ASSGTDRVFGNTEAF
TRBJ2-1	TRBV5-1	ASSLQGNEQF
TRBJ1-5	TRBV11-2	ASSLETGNQPQH
TRBJ1-2	TRBV14	ASTLGQRDYGYT
TRBJ2-7	TRBV4-2	ASSQVGTGGYEQY
TRBJ1-2	TRBV5-1	ASSSGQFGYT
TRBJ1-5	TRBV5-1	ASSLGQGANQPQH
TRBJ2-5	TRBV19	ASSAGTGGETQY
TRBJ1-1	TRBV7-8	ASSPSTGADGAF
TRBJ1-1	TRBV19	ASTRGDTEAF
TRBJ1-2	TRBV19	ASSPRTGGNYGYT
TRBJ1-2	TRBV27	ASSLIANYGYT
TRBJ2-7	TRBV7-9	ASSPGTLSSYEQY
TRBJ2-5	TRBV5-1	ASSLEGGTAGETQY
TRBJ1-3	TRBV11-2	ASSLDQQASGNTIY
TRBJ2-7	TRBV15	ATSREGGGYEQY
TRBJ1-1	TRBV5-1	ASSLDRVDTEAF
TRBJ1-2	TRBV5-4	ASSRGQELGYGYT
TRBJ2-7	TRBV6-5	ASREDGYEQY
TRBJ1-1	TRBV6-6	ASSYGTGTEAF
TRBJ1-1	TRBV6-6	ASSYSKSAEAF
TRBJ1-3	TRBV2	ASSAGQFSGNTIY
TRBJ1-2	TRBV29-1	SVGAAGTDAYT
TRBJ2-5	TRBV7-2	ASGAAETQY
TRBJ2-7	TRBV6-5	ASSYVTGYEQY
TRBJ1-2	TRBV6-5	ASRIHPGSHGYT
TRBJ2-5	TRBV18	ASSPWGVFGETQY
TRBJ2-7	TRBV5-1	ASSLVPDTYEQY
TRBJ1-1	TRBV6-5	ASSYWGGRNTEAF
TRBJ2-6	TRBV5-5	ASSRLHRDRVISGANVLT
TRBJ1-1	TRBV18	ASSPDREWNTEAF
TRBJ2-3	TRBV7-9	ASSALLRTDTQY
TRBJ1-2	TRBV19	ASRDTNNYGYT